A single sample gave rise to the 22 T cell receptor beta chains below, sequenced in a study of PD-L1 blockade in urothelial cancer. Using immunoSEQ multiplex PCR, the repertoire was profiled, and TCRdb retains in-frame clones only, with some absent. The sample records approximately 100,000 clones, roughly nine tenths being singletons. The sample consisted of PBMCs, taken around atezolizumab (anti-PD-L1) treatment. The receptors shown here come from a woman older than 75 with urothelial cancer.

This rearrangement joins TRBV5-4 to TRBJ2-4; 9 bases are shared with TRBD1. The CDR3 contains 18 residues. The germline V gene encodes CDR1 SGHNT and CDR2 YYREEE (reference sequence). Unmatched junction bases numbered 18, after V lost 4 bases and J lost 7 bases. CDR3 sequence reads: CASSPESSGTGNRNIQYF. CDR3 bases: TGTGCCAGCAGCCCGGAGAGCTCCGGGACAGGGAATAGGAACATTCAGTACTTC.

This chain connects TRBV9 to TRBJ1-2; D is unclear. This CDR3 has 15 residues. Trimming took 1 base from V and 0 from J, leaving 10 bases between them. Looked up from germline, CDR1 is SGDLS and CDR2 is YYNGEE. CDR3 coding DNA: TGTGCCAGCAGCGTAAGGCAGGATTCTAACTATGGCTACACCTTC. As protein: CASSVRQDSNYGYTF.

The gene calls are TRBV7-9 and TRBJ1-2; D might be TRBD1 (5 bases). The germline V gene has CDR1 SEHNR and CDR2 FQNEAQ (reference sequence). V lost 1 base and J lost 4, with 13 bases in between. CDR3 length: 15 amino acids. CDR3 sequence reads: CASSLGARETYGYTF. The CDR3 DNA reads TGTGCCAGCAGCTTAGGGGCCAGGGAAACCTATGGCTACACCTTC.

The V call is TRBV18, the J call TRBJ1-1, with TRBD1 as a possible D gene (6 bases). The CDR3 loop spans 14 amino acids. The ends were cut back, 6 bases at V and 4 bases at J, with 15 bases in the middle. CDR1 and CDR2 (germline): KGHSH, LQKENI. The DNA of the CDR3 is TGTGCCAGCTCCGTACAGGGATTTAGCACTGAAGCTTTCTTT. This gives the protein CASSVQGFSTEAFF.

V usage is TRBV10-1 and J usage is TRBJ2-1; 13 bases are shared with TRBD2. V lost 4 bases, J lost 4 bases, and 4 bases stayed unmatched. The CDR3 is 16 amino acids. CDR1 WNHNN and CDR2 SYGVQD come from the germline V gene (reference sequence). In DNA, the CDR3 is TGCGCCAGCAGTGGGCAACTAGCGGGAGGGTACAATGAGCAGTTCTTC. This sequence encodes CASSGQLAGGYNEQFF.

V is TRBV28 and J is TRBJ1-5; unclear D gene. V lost 5 bases and J 4 bases, leaving 9 bases between the germline ends. The CDR3 is made up of 13 amino acids. Germline assignment: CDR1 MDHEN and CDR2 SYDVKM. In nucleotides, the CDR3 is TGTGCCAGCAGTCCCAGGCAAAATCAGCCCCAGCATTTT. It encodes CASSPRQNQPQHF.

J is TRBJ2-7 and V is TRBV7-9; 8 bases fit TRBD2. Germline V lookup: CDR1 SEHNR, CDR2 FQNEAQ (reference sequence). The ends lost 6 bases at V and 6 bases at J; junction bases unmatched: 16. The CDR3 length is 16 residues. The CDR3 spells CASSWGTGGRIVEQYF. The CDR3 bases are TGTGCCAGCAGTTGGGGAACGGGAGGGAGGATAGTCGAGCAGTACTTC.

The rearrangement uses TRBV27 and TRBJ2-2, with D perhaps TRBD2 (5 bases). Germline lookup yields CDR1 MNHEY and CDR2 SMNVEV (reference sequence). The CDR3 has 13 residues. Trimming left V 8 bases short and J 6 bases short, with 13 bases between. The CDR3 is CASRDIVSGELFF. Here the CDR3 DNA reads TGTGCCAGCCGGGATATTGTTTCCGGGGAGCTGTTTTTT.

This clone appeared once. V gene TRBV6-1 combines with J gene TRBJ2-2, with TRBD1 as a possible D gene (6 bases). The CDR3 has 15 residues. The germline V gene encodes CDR1 MNHNS and CDR2 SASEGT. V was shortened by 10 bases and J by 7 bases, with 22 bases between the two germline ends. CDR3: CATFVGDILNGELFF. DNA of the CDR3: TGTGCCACCTTCGTCGGGGACATTCTAAACGGGGAGCTGTTTTTT.

The rearrangement links TRBV5-1 to TRBJ2-2, with 10 bases matching TRBD2. J gave up 5 bases and V 6 bases, and 7 bases lay outside the gene matches. Per germline, CDR1 SGHRS and CDR2 YFSETQ. CDR3 length: 15 residues. In DNA form, the CDR3 reads TGCGCCAGCAACCCCGTGACTAGCGGGACCGGGGAGCTGTTTTTT. The encoded protein is CASNPVTSGTGELFF.

The chain has TRBV7-9 and TRBJ2-7; TRBD1 matches at 8 bases. The CDR3 covers 13 residues. Germline CDR1 reads SEHNR; CDR2 reads FQNEAQ (reference sequence). Trimming cost V 5 bases and J 5 bases; bases outside gene matches: 5. This chain's CDR3 is CASSTRGQDEQYF. In nucleotides, the CDR3 is TGTGCCAGCAGCACCAGGGGGCAGGACGAGCAGTACTTC.

The chain has TRBV7-3 and TRBJ2-1; 7 nucleotides agree with TRBD1. CDR3 length: 12 amino acids. Germline V CDR1 and CDR2: SGHTA, FQGTGA. V lost 4 bases to trimming and J lost 10 bases; unmatched junction nucleotides: 4. CDR3 loop: CASSSQGLEQFF. The CDR3 DNA sequence: TGTGCCAGCAGCTCACAGGGGTTGGAGCAGTTCTTC.

The rearrangement uses TRBV30 and TRBJ2-1; 13 bases fit TRBD2. V lost 3 bases to trimming and J lost 2 bases; unmatched junction nucleotides: 4. Germline CDR1 is GTSNPN and CDR2 is SVGIG (reference sequence). The CDR3 spans 16 residues. The CDR3 nucleotides read TGTGCCTGGAGGAGGACTAGCGGGAGCGCCTACAATGAGCAGTTCTTC. Residues: CAWRRTSGSAYNEQFF.

This rearrangement joins TRBV7-8 to TRBJ2-3; the match to TRBD2 covers 8 bases. This CDR3 contains 13 residues. Looked up from germline, CDR1 is SGHVS and CDR2 is FQNEAQ. Losses at the gene ends were 10 bases for V and 0 bases for J; bases not matched to a gene: 3. The CDR3: CAISSGSTDTQYF. DNA for the CDR3: TGTGCCATCTCTAGCGGGAGCACAGATACGCAGTATTTT.

V gene TRBV18 combines with J gene TRBJ1-4; 7 bases line up with TRBD1. V trimming: 2 bases; J trimming: 6 bases; junction bases outside the gene matches: 9. Germline V gene lookup returns CDR1 KGHSH and CDR2 LQKENI. The length of the CDR3 is 16 residues. The CDR3 loop reads CASSPYVNQGDEKLFF. As DNA, the CDR3 is TGTGCCAGCTCACCATACGTGAACCAGGGGGATGAAAAACTGTTTTTT.

The genes are TRBV5-1 and TRBJ1-2; maybe TRBD1 (6 bases). In germline, CDR1 is SGHRS, CDR2 YFSETQ. V gave up 0 bases and J gave up 1 base, with 16 bases separating them. The CDR3 is 17 amino acids. This chain's CDR3 is CASSLEPVRTVNYGYTF. The CDR3, as DNA: TGCGCCAGCAGCTTGGAGCCTGTCCGGACAGTTAACTATGGCTACACCTTC.

This chain links TRBV9 with TRBJ2-1; D gene ambiguous. The CDR3 loop spans 15 amino acids. V was trimmed by 0 bases and J by 4 bases, leaving 11 bases between them. The germline V gene encodes CDR1 SGDLS and CDR2 YYNGEE. The CDR3 loop reads CASSVAALNYNEQFF. CDR3 sequence (DNA): TGTGCCAGCAGCGTAGCTGCGCTAAATTACAATGAGCAGTTCTTC.

This chain joins TRBV4-2 and TRBJ1-1, with a possible D match to TRBD1 (5 bases). This CDR3 is built from 15 residues. The germline V gene has CDR1 LGHNA and CDR2 YNFKEQ. V lost 0 bases and J lost 1, with 9 bases in between. The DNA for the CDR3 is TGTGCCAGCAGCCAAGAAGGACACCAGAACACTGAAGCTTTCTTT. Protein product: CASSQEGHQNTEAFF.

This chain uses TRBV18 with TRBJ1-1; 8 nucleotides line up with TRBD1. The germline V gene encodes CDR1 KGHSH and CDR2 LQKENI. The CDR3 contains 17 residues. The J segment lost 6 bases and the V segment lost 0 bases, leaving 12 bases of the junction unmatched. The DNA of the CDR3 is TGTGCCAGCTCACCACCTCTCGCAGGGGGCACGAGAGCTGAAGCTTTCTTT. This sequence encodes CASSPPLAGGTRAEAFF.

The V and J genes are TRBV5-1 and TRBJ1-1; D call uncertain. Looked up from germline, CDR1 is SGHRS and CDR2 is YFSETQ. The CDR3 totals 15 residues. The V end lost 0 bases, the J end lost 0 bases, and 9 bases lay between the germline ends. The CDR3 DNA reads TGCGCCAGCAGCTTGGGGAGGCACATGAACACTGAAGCTTTCTTT. Translated, it gives CASSLGRHMNTEAFF. Full variable domain (outside the CDR3, taken from reference TRBV5-1 and TRBJ1-1): KAGVTQTPRYLIKTRGQQVTLSCSPISGHRSVSWYQQTPGQGLQFLFEYFSETQRNKGNFPGRFSGRQFSNSRSEMNVSTLELGDSALYLCASSLGRHMNTEAFFGQGTRLTVV.

The chain employs TRBV30 and TRBJ2-5; unclear D gene. The CDR3 length is 11 residues. Germline values: CDR1 GTSNPN, CDR2 SVGIG (reference sequence). V lost 3 bases, J lost 4 bases, and 6 bases lay in between. The CDR3 bases are TGTGCCTGGAGGAACGGAGAGACCCAGTACTTC. Translated, it gives CAWRNGETQYF.

The genes are TRBV7-2 and TRBJ1-1; D uncertain. The CDR3 is 13 residues long. CDR1 and CDR2 from the germline V gene are SGHTA and FQGNSA. Trimming took 1 base from V and 14 from J, leaving 17 bases between them. Here the CDR3 DNA reads TGTGCCAGCAGCTTAGTCCAGGCCGGTTTTTCATTCTTT. Amino acid sequence: CASSLVQAGFSFF.